A selection of T cell receptor beta chains follows, all from one sample in a study of T cell responses to AZD1222 COVID-19 vaccine. Clones were read by immunoSEQ multiplex PCR, and TCRdb kept only the in-frame ones, dropping some. This table holds tens of thousands of clones, approximately 90% found once. Sequenced material: peripheral blood, taken 28 days after the second AZD1222 dose. These receptors originate from an adult who received the AZD1222 COVID-19 vaccine. The CDR3 runs from the conserved cysteine through the conserved F or W. Each record gives: clone size, D gene, V gene, J gene, CDR3 DNA, CDR3 protein. The D gene is left open where the match is weak. Clone size is shown for a subset of rows, as once, few, many or a class of expanded clone.

-	-	TRBV5-8	TRBJ1-2	TGTGCCAGCAGCTGGGCAGGGCCGACTTTATCTTATGGCTACACCTTC	CASSWAGPTLSYGYTF
-	TRBD1	TRBV28	TRBJ1-2	TGTGCCAGCAGTTTGCCGGGCAGGGGGCAAGGCTATGGCTACACCTTC	CASSLPGRGQGYGYTF
-	-	TRBV18	TRBJ2-5	TGTGCCAGCTCATCCTTGGTTGCCGAGACCCAGTACTTC	CASSSLVAETQYF
-	-	TRBV5-1	TRBJ1-2	TGCGCCAGCAGCTCGGGGGGCGCGCGGGGCTACACCTTC	CASSSGGARGYTF
-	TRBD1	TRBV5-1	TRBJ2-1	TGCGCCAGCAGCTTGGACCCAACAGGGGTCAATGAGCAGTTCTTC	CASSLDPTGVNEQFF
-	TRBD1	TRBV7-9	TRBJ2-3	TGTGCCAGCAGCCCCGGGACAGGGGGCACAGATACGCAGTATTTT	CASSPGTGGTDTQYF
-	-	TRBV19	TRBJ1-1	TGTGCCAGTAGTATAGATCCCAGAAAGAACACTGAAGCTTTCTTT	CASSIDPRKNTEAFF
once	-	TRBV2	TRBJ1-1	TGTGCCAGCAGGGGCCGAAACACTGAAGCTTTCTTT	CASRGRNTEAFF
-	-	TRBV4-3	TRBJ1-2	TGCGCCAGCAGCCAAGATCTCTCCTATGGCTACACCTTC	CASSQDLSYGYTF
-	-	TRBV7-8	TRBJ1-5	TGTGCCAGCAGCACCCTCCGAACGGACAATCAGCCCCAGCATTTT	CASSTLRTDNQPQHF
few	-	TRBV5-4	TRBJ2-7	TGTGCCAGCAGCTTCGGTCGCTACGAGCAGTACTTC	CASSFGRYEQYF
once	-	TRBV28	TRBJ1-2	TGTGCCAGCAGCTCACCCCGGGCCCTCTATGGCTACACCTTC	CASSSPRALYGYTF
-	-	TRBV2	TRBJ1-2	TGTGCCAGCAGTGAGGCTGGATTTGGCTACACCTTC	CASSEAGFGYTF
-	-	TRBV3-1/TRBV3-2	TRBJ2-1	TGTGCCAGCAGCCAAGGGTCTTTTGAGCGGGCGAGCTCCTACAATGAGCAGTTCTTC	CASSQGSFERASSYNEQFF
-	TRBD1	TRBV7-2	TRBJ1-4	TGTGCCAGCAGCCCAGGGGGGGCTGGCGAAAAACTGTTTTTT	CASSPGGAGEKLFF
-	-	TRBV9	TRBJ1-6	TGTGCCAGCAGCGTAGTAGTTGCGAATTCACCCCTCCACTTT	CASSVVVANSPLHF
-	TRBD1	TRBV7-9	TRBJ2-7	TGTGCCAGCAGCCCGACAGGGGATCCCTACGAGCAGTACTTC	CASSPTGDPYEQYF
-	TRBD1	TRBV19	TRBJ1-1	TGTGCCAGTAGTATAGGGACAGGGACTGAAGCTTTCTTT	CASSIGTGTEAFF
-	-	TRBV15	TRBJ1-1	TGTGCCACCAGCACAAGGGAGGGGCTGGGGACTGAAGCTTTCTTT	CATSTREGLGTEAFF
-	-	TRBV7-2	TRBJ2-2	TGTGCCAGCAGCTTCGGTAGTGGTGGTATTGGGAGCACCGGGGAGCTGTTTTTT	CASSFGSGGIGSTGELFF
-	-	TRBV12-3/TRBV12-4	TRBJ1-1	TGTGCCAGCAGGCCCGGGGGAAACACTGAAGCTTTCTTT	CASRPGGNTEAFF
-	TRBD2	TRBV9	TRBJ2-3	TGTGCCAGCAGCGTAGGGGCTAGCGGTCCGGTCAGGCAGTATTTT	CASSVGASGPVRQYF
-	-	TRBV2	TRBJ2-7	TGTGCCAGCAGAGAACGCCTAAGCTCCTACGAGCAGTACTTC	CASRERLSSYEQYF
-	-	TRBV12-3/TRBV12-4	TRBJ1-4	TGTGCCAGGGTCCGGGAAAAACTGTTTTTT	CARVREKLFF
-	TRBD1	TRBV7-2	TRBJ1-3	TGTGCCAGCAGGAGAGTACAGGGGGCAGGTGGAAACACCATATATTTT	CASRRVQGAGGNTIYF
once	TRBD1	TRBV7-2	TRBJ1-2	TGTGCCAGCAGCCTCGATACGATACAGGGGAAGGTTGGGGGCTACACCTTC	CASSLDTIQGKVGGYTF
-	TRBD1	TRBV27	TRBJ1-6	TGTGCCAGCAGACCCACAGGGGGCACTTCACCCCTCCACTTT	CASRPTGGTSPLHF
-	-	TRBV6-1	TRBJ2-2	TGTGCCAGCAGTGAGGCGAAAAACACCGGGGAGCTGTTTTTT	CASSEAKNTGELFF
-	TRBD2	TRBV27	TRBJ2-3	TGTGCCAGCAGTCCCCTTGGCGGGGGGCCTATATTGACAGATACGCAGTATTTT	CASSPLGGGPILTDTQYF
-	TRBD1	TRBV18	TRBJ1-1	TGTGCCAGCTCACCCTATCCGGGACAGGGGGTTGTAGCTTTCTTT	CASSPYPGQGVVAFF
-	TRBD1	TRBV24-1	TRBJ1-2	TGTGCCACCAGTGACCGACAGGGGATAGACGCTGACTATGGCTACACCTTC	CATSDRQGIDADYGYTF
-	-	TRBV10-1	TRBJ1-2	TGCGCCAGCAGTGACACAGCGGGCTATGGCTACACCTTC	CASSDTAGYGYTF
few	-	TRBV5-1	TRBJ2-7	TGCGCCAGCACCCTGGAGCAGGGGAGGTACGAGCAGTACTTC	CASTLEQGRYEQYF
-	-	TRBV7-2	TRBJ1-2	TGTGCCAGCAGCGGCGCAGTGGGGGTAGGGGGCTACACCTTC	CASSGAVGVGGYTF
once	-	TRBV27	TRBJ2-1	TGTGCCTCAAGACCGGCCTACAATGAGCAGTTCTTC	CASRPAYNEQFF
-	TRBD1	TRBV5-6	TRBJ2-3	TGTGCCAGCAGCTTGGGACAGGGGCCGGGACAGCGGGCCACAGATACGCAGTATTTT	CASSLGQGPGQRATDTQYF
once	-	TRBV11-2	TRBJ2-2	TGTGCCAGCAGCTTAGGGTCGCCCGGGGAGCTGTTTTTT	CASSLGSPGELFF
-	-	TRBV9	TRBJ1-3	TGTGCCAGCAGCCTCCCCACTCATCCCGCCATATATTTT	CASSLPTHPAIYF
-	TRBD1	TRBV5-4	TRBJ2-3	TGTGCCAGCAGCTTGGAGGCCAGGGGGCGGACAGATACGCAGTATTTT	CASSLEARGRTDTQYF
-	-	TRBV3-1/TRBV3-2	TRBJ1-1	TGTGCCAGCAGCCCACAGTATTTGAACACTGAAGCTTTCTTT	CASSPQYLNTEAFF
-	TRBD2	TRBV5-1	TRBJ2-7	TGCGCCAGCAGCATTCTACTAGCGGGGGATACCTACGAGCAGTACTTC	CASSILLAGDTYEQYF
-	-	TRBV5-1	TRBJ2-7	TGCGCCAGCAGCGACGGACAGTCCTACGAGCAGTACTTC	CASSDGQSYEQYF
few	-	TRBV10-1	TRBJ1-2	TGCGCCAGCAGTGAAGCCCGGGGCTATGGCTACACCTTC	CASSEARGYGYTF
-	TRBD1	TRBV10-1	TRBJ2-3	TGCGCCAGCAGTTTGACAGGGGGGGGCACAGATACGCAGTATTTT	CASSLTGGGTDTQYF
-	-	TRBV7-2	TRBJ2-7	TGTGCCAGCAGCTTAGCCCGGGACCCGACCTACGAGCAGTACTTC	CASSLARDPTYEQYF
-	-	TRBV10-2	TRBJ2-5	TGCGCCAGCAGTGAGTCCAGGGGGAGGGAAGAGACCCAGTACTTC	CASSESRGREETQYF
-	-	TRBV5-4	TRBJ1-2	TGTGCCAGCAGCTTGGACGGGGGGAACTATGGCTACACCTTC	CASSLDGGNYGYTF
-	-	TRBV9	TRBJ1-1	TGTGCCAGCAGCGCGACAGGGAACACTGAAGCTTTCTTT	CASSATGNTEAFF
-	-	TRBV21-1	TRBJ2-4	-	CASSMPVAEGAAKNIQYF
-	-	TRBV4-3	TRBJ1-5	TGCGCCAGCAGCCAGGGGTCGCTTCAGCCCCAGCATTTT	CASSQGSLQPQHF
-	-	TRBV6-6	TRBJ1-1	TGTGCCAGCAGTTACGGTCAAGGGGGGAGTGGGACTGAAGCTTTCTTT	CASSYGQGGSGTEAFF
-	-	TRBV12-3/TRBV12-4	TRBJ1-2	TGTGCCAGCAGTTTAGAGGGTAGCTATGGCTACACCTTC	CASSLEGSYGYTF
-	TRBD1	TRBV5-6	TRBJ1-3	TGTGCCAGCAGCTTTGGACAGGGGGCCTCTGGAAACACCATATATTTT	CASSFGQGASGNTIYF
-	-	TRBV28	TRBJ1-5	TGTGCCAGCAGTTTTTTGGACGTCAATCAGCCCCAGCATTTT	CASSFLDVNQPQHF
few	-	TRBV9	TRBJ1-5	TGTGCCAGCAGCGTAGGGGTGACTGATCAGCCCCAGCATTTT	CASSVGVTDQPQHF
-	-	TRBV9	TRBJ1-6	TGTGCCAGCAGCGGCCCGGGAGAAGGGAATTCACCCCTCCACTTT	CASSGPGEGNSPLHF
-	-	TRBV6-5	TRBJ2-2	TGTGCCAGCACCCGCGGCCCAGGGGACCCCGGGGAGCTGTTTTTT	CASTRGPGDPGELFF
-	-	TRBV29-1	TRBJ1-1	TGCAGCCTCGACGGGGATGGGGCTACTGAAGCTTTCTTT	CSLDGDGATEAFF
-	-	TRBV7-3	TRBJ1-4	TGTGCCAGCAGCTTAACTGGACTGACTCACGAAAAACTGTTTTTT	CASSLTGLTHEKLFF